The 30 T cell receptor beta chains below come from one sample, sequenced in a study of blood T cells in healthy people across ages. Primed by a sample-barcoded 5' primer and a J-beta primer mix, a second PCR proceeded for 7 to 11 cycles. In TCRdb, the 5' RACE reads were re-called with MiXCR into one record per CDR3 protein. The table records hundreds of thousands of distinct CDR3 sequences, approximately 40% of them present only once. Sequenced material: blood. Receptor source: a man at least 80 years old in good health.

The genes are TRBV29-1 and TRBJ2-3; D call uncertain. Per the germline V gene, CDR1 is SQVTM and CDR2 is ANQGSEA. The ends were cut back, 7 bases at V and 5 bases at J, with 13 bases in the middle. The CDR3 runs to 12 residues. The CDR3 sequence: CSGSYWGDTQYF. In DNA form, the CDR3 reads TGCAGCGGTAGTTATTGGGGAGATACGCAGTATTTT.

The V gene is TRBV12-3 or TRBV12-4, the J gene TRBJ2-7; D remains unclear. Between the trimmed V and J ends, which lost 0 bases and 1 base, there was a span of 13 bases. The CDR3 has 16 residues. CDR3 in amino acids: CASSLAQAGRSYEQYF. CDR3 nucleotide sequence: TGTGCCAGCAGTTTAGCGCAGGCAGGTCGATCCTACGAGCAGTACTTC.

CDR3 DNA: TGCAGCGTTGAAGCTTGGACTAGCGGAGACAATGAGCAGTTCTTC. Protein sequence: CSVEAWTSGDNEQFF. The chain employs TRBV29-1 and TRBJ2-1; 10 nucleotides align to TRBD2. V shed 1 base and J 5 bases; nucleotides not matched to a gene: 5. This CDR3 is built from 15 residues. Germline V gene sequence: CDR1 SQVTM, CDR2 ANQGSEA.

J is TRBJ2-5 and V is TRBV28; tentatively, D is TRBD2 (5 bases). V lost 2 bases and J 12 bases, leaving 10 bases between the germline ends. Germline V gene sequence: CDR1 MDHEN, CDR2 SYDVKM. The CDR3 loop spans 11 amino acids. The CDR3 bases are TGTGCCAGCAGTTTACGGCAGGAGGAGTACTTC. It is translated as CASSLRQEEYF.

This clonotype was seen only a few times. V gene TRBV7-2 combines with J gene TRBJ2-7, with a possible D match to TRBD1 (6 bases). V lost 4 bases to trimming and J lost 1 base, with 14 bases between them. The CDR3 is 15 amino acids. Germline V gene lookup returns CDR1 SGHTA and CDR2 FQGNSA. CDR3 amino acids: CASSSTRQVSYEQYF. CDR3 in DNA: TGTGCCAGCAGCTCTACCCGACAGGTGTCCTACGAGCAGTACTTC.

This chain connects TRBV6-2 or TRBV6-3 to TRBJ2-5; possible D gene TRBD2, 6 bases. From germline, CDR1 is MNHEY and CDR2 SVGEGT. The ends were cut back, 3 bases at V and 5 bases at J, with 16 bases in the middle. The CDR3 is made up of 15 amino acids. The DNA of the CDR3 is TGTGCCAGCAGTTATTTGGGACTCGGGGCGGAGACCCAGTACTTC. It specifies CASSYLGLGAETQYF.

This clonotype came up once. The chain recombines TRBV20-1 with TRBJ2-1, with 7 bases aligning to TRBD1. CDR3 length: 16 residues. Unmatched junction bases numbered 20, after V lost 5 bases and J lost 10 bases. Per the germline V gene, CDR1 is DFQATT and CDR2 is SNEGSKA (reference sequence). The CDR3 loop is CSARPQDRERIYEQFF. DNA of the CDR3: TGCAGTGCTCGACCTCAAGACAGGGAGAGAATCTACGAGCAGTTCTTC.

This clonotype has just a few counts. The chain joins TRBV20-1 to TRBJ2-5; 8 bases fit TRBD1. The V segment lost 3 bases and the J segment 1 base; nucleotides outside the gene matches: 4. This CDR3 region has 14 residues. Germline assignment: CDR1 DFQATT and CDR2 SNEGSKA (reference sequence). This chain's CDR3 is CSASPGTGQETQYF. In DNA, the CDR3 is TGCAGTGCTAGCCCCGGGACAGGCCAAGAGACCCAGTACTTC.

This clonotype has a handful of counts. The chain couples TRBV7-2 to TRBJ2-5, with 12 bases lining up with TRBD2. Per the germline V gene, CDR1 is SGHTA and CDR2 is FQGNSA. The CDR3 runs 18 residues. V dropped 1 base and J dropped 1; count of bases not matched to a gene: 7. The CDR3: CASSLGGLTSGSQETQYF. For the CDR3, the DNA is TGTGCCAGCAGCTTAGGGGGTTTGACTAGCGGGAGCCAAGAGACCCAGTACTTC.

The chain has TRBV5-1 and TRBJ2-5; possibly TRBD1 for D (5 bases). Germline V gene sequence: CDR1 SGHRS, CDR2 YFSETQ. V was clipped by 4 bases and J by 7 bases, with 17 bases between them. This CDR3 comprises 14 residues. The CDR3 here is CASSVDPQGWTQYF. CDR3 nucleotide sequence: TGCGCCAGCAGCGTTGACCCCCAGGGCTGGACCCAGTACTTC.

J is TRBJ2-1 and V is TRBV20-1; 13 bases line up with TRBD2. Losses at the gene ends were 3 bases for V and 8 bases for J; bases not matched to a gene: 7. Germline V lookup: CDR1 DFQATT, CDR2 SNEGSKA (reference sequence). The CDR3 consists of 15 residues. CDR3 bases: TGCAGTGCTAGTCTCGGGACTAGCGGGATTTATGAGCAGTTCTTC. Translating gives CSASLGTSGIYEQFF.

The chain couples TRBV20-1 to TRBJ1-1, with TRBD1 as a possible D gene (5 bases). The CDR3 length is 16 residues. The V end lost 5 bases, the J end lost 4 bases, and 23 bases lay between the germline ends. The germline CDR1 and CDR2 sequences are DFQATT and SNEGSKA (reference sequence). CDR3 in DNA: TGCAGTGCTCATTCGTCTGCAGGGAGGGTGGGCACTGAAGCTTTCTTT. This sequence encodes CSAHSSAGRVGTEAFF.

The table lists this clonotype with a few counts. The chain has TRBV4-3 and TRBJ1-2, with D maybe TRBD1 (5 bases). V gave up 2 bases and J gave up 2 bases, with 15 bases separating them. CDR3 size: 16 residues. CDR1 and CDR2 from the germline V gene are LGHNA and YSLEER. Here the CDR3 reads CASSQSVPPGNYGYTF. The CDR3 DNA follows: TGCGCCAGCAGCCAATCCGTTCCCCCAGGGAACTATGGCTACACCTTC.

This clonotype has a handful of counts. V is TRBV21-1 and J is TRBJ2-7; TRBD1 was called by the table and not checked on the DNA. TRBV21-1 is classified as a pseudogene. The CDR3 extends over 16 amino acids. CDR3 coding DNA: TGTGCCAGCAGCAAAGGTTGTGGGACAGGGGGTTACGAGCAGTACTTC. Translating it yields CASSKGCGTGGYEQYF.

V usage is TRBV7-2 and J usage is TRBJ2-6; D uncertain. CDR1 is SGHTA and CDR2 is FQGNSA in the germline V gene. The V end lost 1 base, the J end lost 1 base, and 5 bases lay between the germline ends. The CDR3 covers 15 residues. The CDR3 DNA is TGTGCCAGCAGCTTAGAGCGATCTGGGGCCAACGTCCTGACTTTC. It codes for CASSLERSGANVLTF. Filled out from reference TRBV7-2 and TRBJ2-6, the complete variable domain reads GAGVSQSPSNKVTEKGKDVELRCDPISGHTALYWYRQSLGQGLEFLIYFQGNSAPDKSGLPSDRFSAERTGGSVSTLTIQRTQQEDSAVYLCASSLERSGANVLTFGAGSRLTVL.

The chain joins TRBV7-9 to TRBJ1-1; 9 nucleotides agree with TRBD1. V shed 7 bases, J shed 5 bases, and the junction held 14 bases outside the gene matches. The V gene's germline CDR1 is SEHNR and CDR2 FQNEAQ (reference sequence). The CDR3 has 16 residues. For the CDR3, the DNA is TGTGCCAGCAACTTGGAACCGGGACAGGGCTTGACTGAAGCTTTCTTT. Protein sequence: CASNLEPGQGLTEAFF.

This clonotype was counted between two and nine times. The V call is TRBV20-1, the J call TRBJ2-6; 14 nucleotides match TRBD2. This CDR3 comprises 18 residues. CDR1 is DFQATT, CDR2 SNEGSKA, per germline (reference sequence). The ends lost 2 bases at V and 4 bases at J; junction bases unmatched: 7. CDR3: CSARTGLAGVRGANVLTF. Written as DNA, the CDR3 is TGCAGTGCTAGAACGGGACTAGCGGGAGTAAGAGGGGCCAACGTCCTGACTTTC.

The chain carries TRBV6-5 and TRBJ2-2, with unresolved D. Germline loops: CDR1 MNHEY, CDR2 SVGAGI. Trimming took off 5 bases at V and 6 bases at J, with 16 bases between the two ends. This CDR3 has 15 amino acids. In DNA form, the CDR3 reads TGTGCCAGCAGTCCCATAGGCCTCGACGCCGGGGAGCTGTTTTTT. Residues: CASSPIGLDAGELFF.

This clonotype was seen ten or more times. This chain links TRBV5-1 with TRBJ1-5; TRBD1 matches 9 bases. This CDR3 comprises 16 residues. V lost 1 base to trimming and J lost 4 bases; unmatched junction nucleotides: 6. Germline assignment: CDR1 SGHRS and CDR2 YFSETQ. CDR3 sequence (DNA): TGCGCCAGCAGCTTGTCGGGGACAGGGTTGAATCAGCCCCAGCATTTT. Protein: CASSLSGTGLNQPQHF.

V gene TRBV10-3 combines with J gene TRBJ2-5; 10 bases align to TRBD1. Germline V CDR1 and CDR2: ENHRY, SYGVKD. The CDR3 length is 16 residues. The trim removed 4 bases at V and 5 bases at J, leaving 10 bases unmatched. In DNA, the CDR3 is TGTGCCATCAGTGTGGGACAGGGGATTCGCGGGGAGACCCAGTACTTC. Translated: CAISVGQGIRGETQYF.

Only a few counts were recorded for this clonotype. J is TRBJ1-1 and V is TRBV6-2 or TRBV6-3; 8 nucleotides align to TRBD1. Unmatched junction bases numbered 7, after V lost 5 bases and J lost 5 bases. There are 14 residues in the CDR3. The germline gives CDR1 MNHEY, CDR2 SVGEGT. The CDR3, as DNA: TGTGCCAGCAGTCCTCAGGGGGCTAGAACTGAAGCTTTCTTT. It specifies CASSPQGARTEAFF.

This rearrangement joins TRBV5-1 to TRBJ1-4, with D perhaps TRBD1 (5 bases). The germline gives CDR1 SGHRS, CDR2 YFSETQ. The V and J ends lost 4 bases and 4 bases respectively, with 14 bases between them. This CDR3 is 15 amino acids long. The CDR3 is CASSLRDLHNEKLFF. The CDR3 bases are TGCGCCAGCAGCCTCCGGGACCTCCATAATGAAAAACTGTTTTTT.

This clonotype was seen only a few times. The chain is built from TRBV20-1 and TRBJ2-7, with TRBD2 as a possible D gene (5 bases). The germline V gene encodes CDR1 DFQATT and CDR2 SNEGSKA (reference sequence). The CDR3 spans 14 residues. Trimming stripped 0 bases from V and 1 base from J, with 10 bases between. The CDR3 coding sequence is TGCAGTGCTAGAGAGTTTGGGAGTTCCTACGAGCAGTACTTC. Its translation: CSAREFGSSYEQYF.

This clonotype appeared many times. The V and J genes are TRBV15 and TRBJ2-6; 7 positions match TRBD1. V shed 0 bases, J shed 4 bases, and the junction held 15 bases outside the gene matches. There are 20 residues in the CDR3. CDR1 and CDR2 from the germline V gene are LNHNV and YYDKDF (reference sequence). CDR3 coding DNA: TGTGCCACCAGCAGAGATCGTCAGGGGACAGCCTCTTTCGGGGCCAACGTCCTGACTTTC. Protein sequence: CATSRDRQGTASFGANVLTF.

This chain connects TRBV4-1 to TRBJ2-1; tentatively, D is TRBD1 (5 bases). V lost 0 bases, J lost 3 bases, and 15 bases lay in between. The CDR3 covers 17 residues. The germline V gene has CDR1 MGHRA and CDR2 YSYEKL. The CDR3 bases are TGCGCCAGCAGCCAAGATGTAAGAGACAGCCGCTACAATGAGCAGTTCTTC. It specifies CASSQDVRDSRYNEQFF.

This clonotype was counted once. Possible read error: a much larger clone is one base away. The chain joins TRBV28 to TRBJ1-4; D gene ambiguous. In germline, CDR1 is MDHEN, CDR2 SYDVKM. This CDR3 has 12 residues. V was clipped by 6 bases and J by 3 bases, with 5 bases between them. The CDR3 reads CASRIPNEKLFF. DNA for the CDR3: TGTGCCAGCAGGATACCTAATGAAAAACTGTTTTTT.

V and J are TRBV30 and TRBJ2-7; D gene unclear. In germline, CDR1 is GTSNPN, CDR2 SVGIG (reference sequence). CDR3 size: 15 residues. Trimming removed 3 bases at V and 5 bases at J, with 20 bases between. The CDR3 reads CAWSRWELELDEQYF. Written as DNA, the CDR3 is TGTGCCTGGAGCCGGTGGGAATTAGAATTGGACGAGCAGTACTTC.

This clonotype was seen a few times. J is TRBJ2-7 and V is TRBV7-6; D call uncertain. The germline V gene has CDR1 SGHVS and CDR2 FNYEAQ. V lost 5 bases, J lost 3 bases, and 8 bases lay in between. The CDR3 runs 12 residues. CDR3 residues: CASSHPHYEQYF. DNA of the CDR3: TGTGCCAGCAGCCATCCCCACTACGAGCAGTACTTC.

Regarding this clonotype: A clone one base away is much larger, so this may be a read error. The chain recombines TRBV12-3 or TRBV12-4 with TRBJ2-1; 10 bases align to TRBD1. This CDR3 contains 15 residues. J was trimmed by 9 bases and V by 5 bases; bases with no gene match: 10. DNA of the CDR3: TGTGCCAGCAGTCGCAGACAGGGGGCATTGGTTGAGCAGTTCTTC. Translating it yields CASSRRQGALVEQFF.

Here the CDR3 reads CASSPGTFYNEQYF. CDR3 nucleotide sequence: TGTGCCAGCAGTCCCGGGACATTTTACAATGAGCAGTACTTC. The chain carries TRBV6-2 or TRBV6-3 and TRBJ2-1, with TRBD1 as a possible D gene (6 bases). The DNA end is a closer match to TRBJ2-7, so the J assignment may be wrong. The CDR3 totals 14 residues. Looked up from germline, CDR1 is MNHEY and CDR2 is SVGEGT.